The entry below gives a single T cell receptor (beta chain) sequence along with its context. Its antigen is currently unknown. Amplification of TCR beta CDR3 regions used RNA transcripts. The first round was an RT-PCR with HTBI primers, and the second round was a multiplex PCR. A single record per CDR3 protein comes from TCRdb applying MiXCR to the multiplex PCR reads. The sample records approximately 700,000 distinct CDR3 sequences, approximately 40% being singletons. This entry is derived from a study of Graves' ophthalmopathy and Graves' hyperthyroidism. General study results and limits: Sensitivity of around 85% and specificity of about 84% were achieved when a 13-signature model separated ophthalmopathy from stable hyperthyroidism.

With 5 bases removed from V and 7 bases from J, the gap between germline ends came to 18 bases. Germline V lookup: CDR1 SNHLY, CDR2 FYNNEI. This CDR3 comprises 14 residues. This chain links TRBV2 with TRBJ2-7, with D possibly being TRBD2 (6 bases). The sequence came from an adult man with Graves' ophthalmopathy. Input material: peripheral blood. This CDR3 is CASSKPEGRKEQYF. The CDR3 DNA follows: TGTGCCAGCAGTAAACCGGAGGGAAGGAAAGAGCAGTACTTC.